The present T cell receptor (beta chain) was sequenced within a study of shared clonotypes between healthy human individuals. The authors distributed each subset's genomic DNA evenly over several immunoSEQ plates. Template for every sorted-subset replicate PCR totaled around 200 ng DNA, around 32,000 T cell genomes. Libraries were prepared by immunoSEQ multiplex PCR; TCRdb keeps only in-frame clonotypes and omits some of them. Of around 700,000 clones listed, around 92% are singletons. From germline, CDR1 is SGHAT and CDR2 FQNNGV. CDR3 length equals 13 residues. Deletions cut 5 bases from V and 2 bases from J, with 10 bases between. Naive CD8 cells lacked CD45RO and underwent positive selection for CCR7, leaving out terminally differentiated effector memory CD45RA+ cells. Recent acute infections and vaccinations were absent in the healthy HIV-negative adult donors. In the case of this clone: Its specificity is not known.

The study's findings and limits: Lower generation probabilities were found for non-shared clonotypes than for those shared by all four donors.

The rearrangement links TRBV11-2 to TRBJ2-7; D gene unclear. The TCR sequence derives from a man aged 30-40 years in good health. The sample was naive CD8+ T cells sorted from blood. The CDR3 loop reads CASSQRYTYEQYF. The DNA for the CDR3 is TGTGCCAGCAGCCAGAGGTATACCTACGAGCAGTACTTC.